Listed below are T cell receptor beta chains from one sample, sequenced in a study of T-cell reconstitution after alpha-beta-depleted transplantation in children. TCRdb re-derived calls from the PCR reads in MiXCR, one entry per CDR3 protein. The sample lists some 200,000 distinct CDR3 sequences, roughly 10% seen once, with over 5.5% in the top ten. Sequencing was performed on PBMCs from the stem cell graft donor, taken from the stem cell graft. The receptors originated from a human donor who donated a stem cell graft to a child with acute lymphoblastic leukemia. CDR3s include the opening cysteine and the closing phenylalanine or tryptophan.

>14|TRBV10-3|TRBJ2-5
CASGAGGYQETQYF
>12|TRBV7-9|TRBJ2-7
CATATVSYEQYF
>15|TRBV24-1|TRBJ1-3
CATSDPGTSGNTIYF
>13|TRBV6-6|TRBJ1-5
CANDTRCNQPQHF
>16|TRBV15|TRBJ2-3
CATSRERGTITDTQYF
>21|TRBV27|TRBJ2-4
CASRALAAGGQPDLAKNIQYF
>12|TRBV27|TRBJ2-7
CASPGSRYEQYF
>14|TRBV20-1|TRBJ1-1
CSATRGRVHTEAFF
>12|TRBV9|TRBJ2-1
CASSVAGHEQFF
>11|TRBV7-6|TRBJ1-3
CASSLANTIYF
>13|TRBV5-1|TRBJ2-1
CASRPDRLNEQFF
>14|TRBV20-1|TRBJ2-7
CSAKEGPSSYEQYF
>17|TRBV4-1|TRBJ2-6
CASSQEGAGAGANVLTF
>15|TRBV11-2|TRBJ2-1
CASSRDVNSYNEQFF
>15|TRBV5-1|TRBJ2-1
CASSLGDRDYNEQFF
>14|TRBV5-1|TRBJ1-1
CASSSSVMNTEAFF
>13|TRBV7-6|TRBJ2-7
CASSATGFYEQYF
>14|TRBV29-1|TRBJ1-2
CSVGSEISAYGYTF
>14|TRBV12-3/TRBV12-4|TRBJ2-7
CASSVGTVPHEQYF
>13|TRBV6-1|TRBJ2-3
CASRKQLTDTQYF
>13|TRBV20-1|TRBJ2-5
CSATIGLEETQYF
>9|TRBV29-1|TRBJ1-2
CSVAYGYTF
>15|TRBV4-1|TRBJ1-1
CASSQDRARDAEAFF
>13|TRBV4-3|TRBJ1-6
CASSPYVRSPLHF
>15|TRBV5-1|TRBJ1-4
CASSFSGTGGEKLFF
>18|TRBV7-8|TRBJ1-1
CASSVASPASRMNTEAFF
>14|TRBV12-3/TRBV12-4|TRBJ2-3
CASSDRAGADTQYF
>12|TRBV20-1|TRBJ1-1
CRGASGGTEAFF
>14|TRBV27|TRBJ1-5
CASSPGVAYQPQHF
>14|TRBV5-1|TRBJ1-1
CASSSQGARSEAFF
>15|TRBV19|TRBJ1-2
CASTPRTGANYGYTF
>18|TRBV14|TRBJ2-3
CASSQDIPGGSWTDTQYF
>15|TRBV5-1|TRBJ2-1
CASSWSSGGANEQFF
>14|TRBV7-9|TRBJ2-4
CASSLDTGSDIQYF
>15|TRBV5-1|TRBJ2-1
CASSLIAGGDNEQFF
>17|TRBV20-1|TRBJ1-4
CSARDTVIRPGREKLFF